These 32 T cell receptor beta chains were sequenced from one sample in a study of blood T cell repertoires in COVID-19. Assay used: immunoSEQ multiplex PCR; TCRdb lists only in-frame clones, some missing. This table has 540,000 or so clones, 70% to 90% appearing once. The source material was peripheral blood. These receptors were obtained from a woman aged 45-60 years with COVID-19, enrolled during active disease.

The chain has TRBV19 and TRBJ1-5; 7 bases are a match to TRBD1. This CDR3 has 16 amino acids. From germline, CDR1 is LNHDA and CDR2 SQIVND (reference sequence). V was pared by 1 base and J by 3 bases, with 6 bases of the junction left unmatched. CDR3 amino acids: CASSIVWDSNNQPQHF. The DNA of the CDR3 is TGTGCCAGTAGTATAGTCTGGGACAGCAACAATCAGCCCCAGCATTTT.

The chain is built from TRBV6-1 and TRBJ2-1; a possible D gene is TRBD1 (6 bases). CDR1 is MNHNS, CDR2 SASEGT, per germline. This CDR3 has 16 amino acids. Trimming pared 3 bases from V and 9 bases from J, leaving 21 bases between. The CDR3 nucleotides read TGTGCCAGCAGTGAGGACAGTGATAGCCCTACGTCTGAGCAGTTCTTC. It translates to CASSEDSDSPTSEQFF.

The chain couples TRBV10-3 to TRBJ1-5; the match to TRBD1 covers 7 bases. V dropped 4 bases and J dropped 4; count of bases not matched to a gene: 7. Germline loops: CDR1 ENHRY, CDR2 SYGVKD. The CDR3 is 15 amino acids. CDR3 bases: TGTGCCATCAGTGTAACAGGGGAGCATAATCAGCCCCAGCATTTT. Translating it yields CAISVTGEHNQPQHF.

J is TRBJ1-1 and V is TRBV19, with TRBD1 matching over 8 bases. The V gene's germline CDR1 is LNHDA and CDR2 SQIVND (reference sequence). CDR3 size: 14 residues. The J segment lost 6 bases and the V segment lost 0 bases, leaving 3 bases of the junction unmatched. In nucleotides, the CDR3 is TGTGCCAGTAGTATAGAACAGGGGGATCCTGAAGCTTTCTTT. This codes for CASSIEQGDPEAFF. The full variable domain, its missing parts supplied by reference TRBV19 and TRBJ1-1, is DGGITQSPKYLFRKEGQNVTLSCEQNLNHDAMYWYRQDPGQGLRLIYYSQIVNDFQKGDIAEGYSVSREKKESFPLTVTSAQKNPTAFYLCASSIEQGDPEAFFGQGTRLTVV.

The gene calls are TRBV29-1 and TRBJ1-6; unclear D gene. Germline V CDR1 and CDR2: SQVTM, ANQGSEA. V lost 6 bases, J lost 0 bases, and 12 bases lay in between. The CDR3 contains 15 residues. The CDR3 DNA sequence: TGCAGCGTAACGGAGGGAAGCTCCTATAATTCACCCCTCCACTTT. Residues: CSVTEGSSYNSPLHF.

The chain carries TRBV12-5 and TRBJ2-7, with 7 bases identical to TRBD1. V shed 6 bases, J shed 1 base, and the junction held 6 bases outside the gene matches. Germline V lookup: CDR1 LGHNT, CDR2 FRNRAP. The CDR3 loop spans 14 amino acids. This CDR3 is CASGTRDRSYEQYF. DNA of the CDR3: TGTGCTAGTGGGACCCGGGACAGATCCTACGAGCAGTACTTC. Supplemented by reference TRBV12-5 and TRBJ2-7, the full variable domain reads DARVTQTPRHKVTEMGQEVTMRCQPILGHNTVFWYRQTMMQGLELLAYFRNRAPLDDSGMPKDRFSAEMPDATLATLKIQPSEPRDSAVYFCASGTRDRSYEQYFGPGTRLTVT.

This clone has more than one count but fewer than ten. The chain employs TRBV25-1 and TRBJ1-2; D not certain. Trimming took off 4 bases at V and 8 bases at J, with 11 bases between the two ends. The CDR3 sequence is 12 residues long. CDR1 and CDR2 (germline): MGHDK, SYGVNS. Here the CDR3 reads CASSVLGRGYTF. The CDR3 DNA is TGTGCCAGCAGTGTCCTAGGGAGGGGCTACACCTTC.

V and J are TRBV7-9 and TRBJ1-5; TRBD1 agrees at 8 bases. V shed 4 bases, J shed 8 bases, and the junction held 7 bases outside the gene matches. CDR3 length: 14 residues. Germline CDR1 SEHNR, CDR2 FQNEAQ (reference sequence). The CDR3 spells CASSSGQGTEPQHF. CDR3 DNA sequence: TGTGCCAGCAGCTCCGGACAGGGCACGGAGCCCCAGCATTTT.

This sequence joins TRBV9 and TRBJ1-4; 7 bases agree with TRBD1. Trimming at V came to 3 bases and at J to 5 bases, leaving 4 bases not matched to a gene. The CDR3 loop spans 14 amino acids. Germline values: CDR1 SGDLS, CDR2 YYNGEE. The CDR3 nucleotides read TGTGCCAGCAGCGCCACAGGGGCAAATGAAAAACTGTTTTTT. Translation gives CASSATGANEKLFF.

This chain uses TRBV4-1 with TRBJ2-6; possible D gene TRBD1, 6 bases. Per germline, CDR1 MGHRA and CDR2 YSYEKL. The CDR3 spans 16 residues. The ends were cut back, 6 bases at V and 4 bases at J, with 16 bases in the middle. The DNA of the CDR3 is TGCGCCAGCAGTCAGGGGTCGACGCGAGGGGCCAACGTCCTGACTTTC. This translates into CASSQGSTRGANVLTF.

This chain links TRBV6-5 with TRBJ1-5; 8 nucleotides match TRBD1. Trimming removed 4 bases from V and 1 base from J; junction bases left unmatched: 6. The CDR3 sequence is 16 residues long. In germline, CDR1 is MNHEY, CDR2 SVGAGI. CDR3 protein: CASSSGQGESNQPQHF. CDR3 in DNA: TGTGCCAGCAGTTCAGGACAGGGAGAGAGCAATCAGCCCCAGCATTTT.

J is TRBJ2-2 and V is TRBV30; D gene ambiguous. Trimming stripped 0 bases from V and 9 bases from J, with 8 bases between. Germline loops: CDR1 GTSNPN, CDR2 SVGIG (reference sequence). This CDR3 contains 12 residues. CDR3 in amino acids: CAWSVPARELFF. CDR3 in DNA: TGTGCCTGGAGTGTACCCGCTAGGGAGCTGTTTTTT.

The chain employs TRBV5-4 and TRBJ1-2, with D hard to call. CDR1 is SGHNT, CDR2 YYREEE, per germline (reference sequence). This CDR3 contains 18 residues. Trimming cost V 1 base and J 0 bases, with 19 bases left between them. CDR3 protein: CASSLRYAAVGANYGYTF. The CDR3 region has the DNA TGTGCCAGCAGCTTGAGATACGCAGCGGTAGGCGCTAACTATGGCTACACCTTC.

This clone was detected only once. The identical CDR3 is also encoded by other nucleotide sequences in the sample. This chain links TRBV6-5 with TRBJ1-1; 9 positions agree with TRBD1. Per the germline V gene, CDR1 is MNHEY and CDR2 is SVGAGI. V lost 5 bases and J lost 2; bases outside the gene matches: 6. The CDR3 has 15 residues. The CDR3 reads CASSRPGQGNTEAFF. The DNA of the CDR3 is TGTGCCAGCAGTCGACCGGGACAGGGAAACACTGAAGCTTTCTTT.

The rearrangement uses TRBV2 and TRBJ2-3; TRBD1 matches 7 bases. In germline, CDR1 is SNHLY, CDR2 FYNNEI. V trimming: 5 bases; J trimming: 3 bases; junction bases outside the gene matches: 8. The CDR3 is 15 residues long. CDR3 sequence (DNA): TGTGCCAGCAGTAAGGGGGCGGGTATAACAGATACGCAGTATTTT. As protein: CASSKGAGITDTQYF.

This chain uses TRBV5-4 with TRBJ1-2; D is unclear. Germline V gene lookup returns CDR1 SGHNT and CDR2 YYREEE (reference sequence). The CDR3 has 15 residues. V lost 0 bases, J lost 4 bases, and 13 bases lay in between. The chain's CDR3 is CASSLGTSEGYGYTF. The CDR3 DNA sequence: TGTGCCAGCAGCTTGGGGACTTCGGAGGGCTATGGCTACACCTTC.

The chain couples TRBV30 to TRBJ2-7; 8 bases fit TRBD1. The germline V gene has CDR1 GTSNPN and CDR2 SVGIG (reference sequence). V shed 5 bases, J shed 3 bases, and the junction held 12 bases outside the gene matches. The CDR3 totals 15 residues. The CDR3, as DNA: TGTGCCTGGTTAACGAACCGGGACAGGCACTACGAGCAGTACTTC. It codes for CAWLTNRDRHYEQYF.

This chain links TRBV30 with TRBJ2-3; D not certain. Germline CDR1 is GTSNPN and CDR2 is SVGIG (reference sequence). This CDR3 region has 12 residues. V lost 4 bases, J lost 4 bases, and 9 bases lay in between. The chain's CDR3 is CAWNGGSDTQYF. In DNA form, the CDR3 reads TGTGCCTGGAACGGCGGTTCAGATACGCAGTATTTT.

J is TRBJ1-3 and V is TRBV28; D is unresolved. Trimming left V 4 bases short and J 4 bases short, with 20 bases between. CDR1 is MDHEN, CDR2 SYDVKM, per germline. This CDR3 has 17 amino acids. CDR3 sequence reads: CASSWGGPGIGGNTIYF. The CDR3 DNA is TGTGCCAGCAGTTGGGGTGGACCCGGGATAGGAGGAAACACCATATATTTT.

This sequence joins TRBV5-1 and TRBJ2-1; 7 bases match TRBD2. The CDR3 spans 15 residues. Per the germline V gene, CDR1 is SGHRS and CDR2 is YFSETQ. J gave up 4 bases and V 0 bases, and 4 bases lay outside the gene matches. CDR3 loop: CASSLVERGYNEQFF. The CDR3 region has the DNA TGCGCCAGCAGCTTGGTTGAGCGGGGTTACAATGAGCAGTTCTTC.

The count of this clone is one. The DNA of the CDR3 is TGTGCCAGCAGCTACAGGGCGAATGAGCAGTTCTTC. Residues: CASSYRANEQFF. This sequence joins TRBV25-1 and TRBJ2-1, with D possibly TRBD1 on 6 matching bases. The CDR3 extends over 12 amino acids. Trimming stripped 6 bases from V and 7 bases from J, with 10 bases between. Germline-derived CDR1 and CDR2 are MGHDK and SYGVNS.

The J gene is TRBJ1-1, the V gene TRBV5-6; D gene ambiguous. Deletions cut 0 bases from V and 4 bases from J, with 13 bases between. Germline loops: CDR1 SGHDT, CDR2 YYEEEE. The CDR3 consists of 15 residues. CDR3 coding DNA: TGTGCCAGCAGCTTGGGCGGCAATCACCCCACTGAAGCTTTCTTT. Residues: CASSLGGNHPTEAFF.

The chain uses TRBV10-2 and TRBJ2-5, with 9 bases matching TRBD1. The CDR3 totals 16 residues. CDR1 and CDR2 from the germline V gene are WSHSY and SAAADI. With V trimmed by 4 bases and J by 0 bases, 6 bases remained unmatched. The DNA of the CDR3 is TGCGCCAGCAGTGCCTCCGGGACAGGGTACCAAGAGACCCAGTACTTC. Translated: CASSASGTGYQETQYF.

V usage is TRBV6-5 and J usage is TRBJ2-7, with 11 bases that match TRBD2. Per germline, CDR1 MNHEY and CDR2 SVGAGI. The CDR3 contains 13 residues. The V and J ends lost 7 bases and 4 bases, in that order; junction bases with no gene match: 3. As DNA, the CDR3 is TGTGCCAGCACTAGCGGGGGGCCTTACGAGCAGTACTTC. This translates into CASTSGGPYEQYF.

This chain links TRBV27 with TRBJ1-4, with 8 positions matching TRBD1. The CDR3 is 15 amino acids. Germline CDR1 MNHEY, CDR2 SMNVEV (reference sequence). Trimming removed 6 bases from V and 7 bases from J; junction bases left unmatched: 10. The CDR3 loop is CASRPSDRVAEKLFF. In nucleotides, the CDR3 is TGTGCCAGCAGGCCCTCGGACAGGGTGGCTGAAAAACTGTTTTTT.

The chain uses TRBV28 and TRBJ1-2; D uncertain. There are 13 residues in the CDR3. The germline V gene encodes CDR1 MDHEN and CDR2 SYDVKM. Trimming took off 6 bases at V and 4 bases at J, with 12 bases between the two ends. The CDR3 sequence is CASRIQVGYGYTF. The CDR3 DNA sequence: TGTGCCAGCAGGATTCAGGTGGGCTATGGCTACACCTTC.

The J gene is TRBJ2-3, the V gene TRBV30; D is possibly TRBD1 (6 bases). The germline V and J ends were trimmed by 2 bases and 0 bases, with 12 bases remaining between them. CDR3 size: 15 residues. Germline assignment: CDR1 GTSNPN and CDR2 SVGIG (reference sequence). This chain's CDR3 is CAWSRQVSSTDTQYF. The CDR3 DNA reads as TGTGCCTGGAGTAGACAGGTTTCTAGCACAGATACGCAGTATTTT.

The CDR3 reads CASSDPGQGANYGYTF. The CDR3 DNA is TGTGCCAGCAGTGACCCTGGACAGGGTGCGAACTATGGCTACACCTTC. This sequence joins TRBV6-1 and TRBJ1-2, with 8 bases matching TRBD1. The CDR3 loop spans 16 amino acids. Per germline, CDR1 MNHNS and CDR2 SASEGT. Losses at the gene ends were 3 bases for V and 2 bases for J; bases not matched to a gene: 8.

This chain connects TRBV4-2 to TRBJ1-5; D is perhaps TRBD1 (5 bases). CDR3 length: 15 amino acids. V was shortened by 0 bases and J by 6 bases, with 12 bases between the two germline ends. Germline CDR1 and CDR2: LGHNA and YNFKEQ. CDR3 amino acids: CASSQDWGGAQPQHF. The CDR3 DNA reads TGTGCCAGCAGCCAAGATTGGGGAGGGGCTCAGCCCCAGCATTTT.

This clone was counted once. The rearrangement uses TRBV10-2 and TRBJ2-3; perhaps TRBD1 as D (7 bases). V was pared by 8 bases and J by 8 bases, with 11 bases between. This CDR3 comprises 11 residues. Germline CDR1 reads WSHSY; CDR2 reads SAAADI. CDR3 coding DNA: TGCGCCAGCTACAGGGGAGGTACGCAGTATTTT. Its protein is CASYRGGTQYF.

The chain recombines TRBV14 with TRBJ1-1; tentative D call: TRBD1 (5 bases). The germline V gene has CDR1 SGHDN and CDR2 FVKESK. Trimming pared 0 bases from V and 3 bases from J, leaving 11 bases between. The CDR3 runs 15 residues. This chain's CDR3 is CASSQEGGEHTEAFF. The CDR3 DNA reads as TGTGCCAGCAGCCAAGAGGGAGGGGAACACACTGAAGCTTTCTTT.

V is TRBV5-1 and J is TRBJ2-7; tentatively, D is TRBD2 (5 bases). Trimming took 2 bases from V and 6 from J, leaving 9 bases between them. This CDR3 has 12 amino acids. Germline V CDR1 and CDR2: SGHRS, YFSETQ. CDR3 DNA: TGCGCCAGCAGCTTACTCGAGGGCGAGCAGTACTTC. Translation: CASSLLEGEQYF. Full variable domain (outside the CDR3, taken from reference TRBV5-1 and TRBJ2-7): KAGVTQTPRYLIKTRGQQVTLSCSPISGHRSVSWYQQTPGQGLQFLFEYFSETQRNKGNFPGRFSGRQFSNSRSEMNVSTLELGDSALYLCASSLLEGEQYFGPGTRLTVT.